One and the same sample provided the 5 T cell receptor beta chains below, sequenced in a study of T cells after yellow fever vaccination. TCRdb re-analysed the 5' RACE reads in MiXCR, keeping a single row per CDR3 protein. This sample yields about 260,000 distinct CDR3 sequences, of which around 5.3% are seen a single time; 2.5% to 4% belongs to the top ten. This material consisted of CD4+ T cells sorted from PBMCs, taken on the day of the yellow fever booster vaccination. The origin of the receptors is a man younger than 35 who received the YFV17D yellow fever vaccine.

This clonotype was counted between two and nine times. The chain employs TRBV11-2 and TRBJ2-7, with TRBD2 matching 8 bases. CDR1 is SGHAT and CDR2 is FQNNGV in the germline V gene. The length of the CDR3 is 12 residues. V lost 7 bases to trimming and J lost 5 bases; unmatched junction nucleotides: 4. The CDR3 coding sequence is TGTGCCAGCAAGCGGGGGAGCGACGAGCAGTACTTC. Its protein is CASKRGSDEQYF.

The chain has TRBV4-3 and TRBJ1-6; D is perhaps TRBD1 (5 bases). The CDR3 runs to 16 residues. Germline-derived CDR1 and CDR2 are LGHNA and YSLEER. With 0 bases removed from V and 9 bases from J, the gap between germline ends came to 15 bases. The DNA of the CDR3 is TGCGCCAGCAGCCAAGACACCCGGGCCGGGGGTTCACCCCTCCACTTT. Encoded protein: CASSQDTRAGGSPLHF.

The chain combines TRBV6-6 with TRBJ1-1; D call uncertain. The CDR3 consists of 11 residues. Trimming removed 2 bases at V and 10 bases at J, with 8 bases between. CDR1 MNHNY and CDR2 SVGAGI come from the germline V gene (reference sequence). CDR3 sequence (DNA): TGTGCCAGCAGTTACCTGTCGGGAGCTTTCTTT. As protein: CASSYLSGAFF.

This clonotype was observed many times. The chain joins TRBV18 to TRBJ2-4; TRBD1 matches at 9 bases. The CDR3 has 14 amino acids. With V trimmed by 6 bases and J by 0 bases, 0 bases remained unmatched. The germline V gene encodes CDR1 KGHSH and CDR2 LQKENI. Here the CDR3 DNA reads TGTGCCAGCTCGGGACAGGGAGCCAAAAACATTCAGTACTTC. It yields the protein CASSGQGAKNIQYF.

This clonotype was seen more than once but under ten times. The J gene is TRBJ1-1, the V gene TRBV18; D is unclear. V lost 2 bases, J lost 5 bases, and 9 bases lay in between. The CDR3 is made up of 13 amino acids. Germline assignment: CDR1 KGHSH and CDR2 LQKENI. CDR3 protein: CASSPDLETEAFF. Here the CDR3 DNA reads TGTGCCAGCTCACCAGACTTAGAGACTGAAGCTTTCTTT.